These 21 T cell receptor beta chains came from one sample sequenced in a study of blood T cells in healthy people across ages. Through a sample-barcoded 5' primer and a J-beta primer mix, a second PCR was run for roughly 7 to 11 cycles. TCRdb independently ran MiXCR on the 5' RACE reads; one entry per CDR3 protein. Altogether 650,000 to 700,000 distinct CDR3 sequences are present, 40% to 65% being singletons, with the ten largest covering about 13%. Material: blood. The receptors were sampled from a woman aged 80 or over in good health.

The gene calls are TRBV3-1 and TRBJ2-1; no firm D call. This CDR3 comprises 11 residues. CDR1 and CDR2 (germline): LGHDT, YNNKEL (reference sequence). The V gene lost 4 bases and the J gene lost 11 bases, with 9 bases spanning the gap. Here the CDR3 DNA reads TGTGCCAGCAGCCTTTGGGCTAAGCAGTTCTTC. Translated: CASSLWAKQFF.

This clonotype was detected a few times. Being one base from a much bigger clone, this may be a read error. The J gene is TRBJ2-1, the V gene TRBV5-1; 13 bases fit TRBD2. V shed 4 bases and J 9 bases; nucleotides not matched to a gene: 4. CDR1 is SGHRS, CDR2 YFSETQ, per germline. This CDR3 is built from 14 residues. The CDR3 nucleotides read TGCGCCAGCAGCGTGACTAGCGGGAGGATTGAGCAGTTCTTC. Amino acid sequence: CASSVTSGRIEQFF.

This clonotype was seen a handful of times. J is TRBJ1-1 and V is TRBV2; D might be TRBD1 (5 bases). Germline CDR1 is SNHLY and CDR2 is FYNNEI. Trimming took off 8 bases at V and 11 bases at J, with 15 bases between the two ends. CDR3 length: 11 amino acids. The CDR3 is CASSRGWTAFF. The CDR3 nucleotides are TGTGCCAGCTCCCGGGGCTGGACGGCTTTCTTT.

This clonotype was recorded a few times. J is TRBJ2-1 and V is TRBV12-3 or TRBV12-4; D may match TRBD1 or TRBD2 (5 bases each). V gave up 5 bases and J gave up 1 base, with 12 bases separating them. There are 15 residues in the CDR3. CDR3 in DNA: TGTGCCAGCAGTCGAGGGGTAGGGTCCTACAATGAGCAGTTCTTC. Encoded protein: CASSRGVGSYNEQFF.

The rearrangement links TRBV3-1 to TRBJ1-2, with no clear D. The V end lost 5 bases, the J end lost 8 bases, and 21 bases lay between the germline ends. Germline CDR1 and CDR2: LGHDT and YNNKEL (reference sequence). The CDR3 runs 15 residues. The CDR3 protein is CASSSLPYSSGGYTF. CDR3 nucleotides: TGTGCCAGCAGCTCCCTGCCGTACTCGAGTGGAGGCTACACCTTC.

The chain links TRBV10-3 to TRBJ2-3; D call uncertain. Per germline, CDR1 ENHRY and CDR2 SYGVKD. The CDR3 spans 14 residues. The V end lost 0 bases, the J end lost 0 bases, and 4 bases lay between the germline ends. The CDR3 DNA reads TGTGCCATCAGTGAGTCTCTGAGCACAGATACGCAGTATTTT. Translation gives CAISESLSTDTQYF.

This clonotype was seen repeatedly, ten times or more. The gene calls are TRBV28 and TRBJ2-1, with D maybe TRBD1 (7 bases). V was clipped by 2 bases and J by 7 bases, with 18 bases between them. Germline V lookup: CDR1 MDHEN, CDR2 SYDVKM. There are 16 residues in the CDR3. The CDR3 here is CASSLGGTASRNEQFF. As DNA, the CDR3 is TGTGCCAGCAGTTTAGGGGGGACAGCGAGTAGAAATGAGCAGTTCTTC.

V and J are TRBV6-2 or TRBV6-3 and TRBJ2-1; 9 bases agree with TRBD2. V was pared by 8 bases and J by 5 bases, with 4 bases of the junction left unmatched. CDR3 size: 13 residues. Germline CDR1 and CDR2: MNHEY and SVGEGT. CDR3 sequence reads: CASLSGRNNEQFF. DNA of the CDR3: TGTGCCAGCCTTAGCGGGAGAAACAATGAGCAGTTCTTC.

On this clonotype: A clone one base away is much larger, so this may be a read error. The chain couples TRBV2 to TRBJ2-7; D is ambiguous. The V end lost 7 bases, the J end lost 2 bases, and 9 bases lay between the germline ends. From germline, CDR1 is SNHLY and CDR2 FYNNEI. The CDR3 extends over 12 amino acids. The CDR3 DNA sequence: TGTGCCAGCATTGGCCAACCCTACGAGCAGTACTTC. It yields the protein CASIGQPYEQYF.

The rearrangement joins TRBV20-1 to TRBJ2-1; D is perhaps TRBD1 (5 bases). The CDR3 covers 11 residues. Trimming pared 5 bases from V and 4 bases from J, leaving 6 bases between. Germline CDR1 DFQATT, CDR2 SNEGSKA (reference sequence). CDR3 in amino acids: CSAQGYNEQFF. Here the CDR3 DNA reads TGCAGTGCTCAGGGTTACAATGAGCAGTTCTTC.

About this clonotype: A much more abundant neighbour one base away suggests this may be a read error. The CDR3 loop is CASSPVAGSYNEQFF. The CDR3, as DNA: TGTGCCAGCAGCCCCGTGGCGGGCTCGTACAATGAGCAGTTCTTC. The rearrangement joins TRBV7-3 to TRBJ2-1; D possibly corresponds to TRBD2 (5 bases). In germline, CDR1 is SGHTA, CDR2 FQGTGA. The CDR3 has 15 residues. Trimming cost V 5 bases and J 4 bases, with 15 bases left between them.

The rearrangement links TRBV28 to TRBJ2-3; D might be TRBD2 (5 bases). Trimming stripped 3 bases from V and 2 bases from J, with 15 bases between. CDR1 and CDR2 (germline): MDHEN, SYDVKM. This CDR3 is built from 16 residues. The CDR3 DNA reads TGTGCCAGCAGTTTCCTCAGTTTGAGGGCCACAGATACGCAGTATTTT. Protein sequence: CASSFLSLRATDTQYF.

Details on this clonotype: A clone one base away is much larger, so this may be a read error. The chain has TRBV2 and TRBJ2-1; no firm D call. CDR1 and CDR2 (germline): SNHLY, FYNNEI. The CDR3 has 12 residues. In nucleotides, the CDR3 is TGTGCCAGCATTGAAACCTTTAATGAGCAGTTCTTC. Its translation: CASIETFNEQFF.

The chain employs TRBV4-3 and TRBJ2-4, with a tentative D call TRBD1 (5 bases). TRBJ2-5 matches the DNA end more closely, so the J call is doubtful. CDR1 is LGHNA and CDR2 is YSLEER in the germline V gene. This CDR3 has 13 residues. The DNA of the CDR3 is TGCGCCAGCAGCTTACGACAGAAAGAGACCCAGTACTTC. The encoded protein is CASSLRQKETQYF.

The J gene is TRBJ1-2, the V gene TRBV5-6; TRBD1 matches at 11 bases. Germline CDR1 is SGHDT and CDR2 is YYEEEE. This CDR3 contains 15 residues. The V gene end was trimmed by 7 bases and the J gene end by 3 bases; junction bases not matched to a gene: 8. The CDR3 DNA is TGTGCCAGCTTGGACAGGGGGCGTGTGGACTATGGCTACACCTTC. Translated: CASLDRGRVDYGYTF.

This clonotype was seen at least ten times. This chain links TRBV20-1 with TRBJ1-6; no definite D call. The germline V gene encodes CDR1 DFQATT and CDR2 SNEGSKA (reference sequence). This CDR3 contains 14 residues. V lost 6 bases and J 5 bases, leaving 14 bases between the germline ends. CDR3 sequence: CSALLGGNNSPLHF. The CDR3 nucleotides are TGCAGTGCCCTACTGGGCGGAAATAATTCACCCCTCCACTTT.

This clonotype was observed a handful of times. This chain connects TRBV16 to TRBJ1-2; TRBD1 matches at 9 bases. Germline trimming cut 2 bases from V and 5 bases from J; bases unmatched to any gene: 3. Germline V gene sequence: CDR1 KGHSY, CDR2 FQNENV. The CDR3 extends over 14 amino acids. As DNA, the CDR3 is TGTGCCAGCAGCCAAGCGGGGACAGGGTATGGCTACACCTTC. It is translated as CASSQAGTGYGYTF. The full variable domain, rest sourced from reference TRBV16 and TRBJ1-2, is GEEVAQTPKHLVRGEGQKAKLYCAPIKGHSYVFWYQQVLKNEFKFLISFQNENVFDETGMPKERFSAKCLPNSPCSLEIQATKLEDSAVYFCASSQAGTGYGYTFGSGTRLTVV.

This clonotype was detected ten times or more. This chain links TRBV20-1 with TRBJ1-2; no clear D. Trimming shortened V by 6 bases and J by 8 bases, and 31 bases separated the two germline ends. The CDR3 extends over 17 amino acids. Looked up from germline, CDR1 is DFQATT and CDR2 is SNEGSKA (reference sequence). Here the CDR3 reads CSAPDALGRRLEVGYTF. The CDR3 region has the DNA TGCAGTGCCCCCGACGCGCTCGGTCGTCGGCTCGAAGTCGGCTACACCTTC.

Comment on this clonotype: A much larger clone differs from this one at a single base, so this may be a read error. V usage is TRBV20-1 and J usage is TRBJ2-1; D call uncertain. The CDR3 consists of 13 residues. CDR1 is DFQATT, CDR2 SNEGSKA, per germline (reference sequence). DNA for the CDR3: TGCAGTCCTAGAGATAGCCGCTACAATGAGCAGTTCTTC. Protein: CSPRDSRYNEQFF.

The chain recombines TRBV12-3 or TRBV12-4 with TRBJ2-3, with D tentatively TRBD2 (6 bases). Trimming took off 3 bases at V and 4 bases at J, with 11 bases between the two ends. The CDR3 extends over 14 amino acids. The CDR3 nucleotides read TGTGCCAGCAGTTTCACGGGGGTCCCAGATACGCAGTATTTT. Protein: CASSFTGVPDTQYF.

This clonotype was picked up many times. The chain uses TRBV5-1 and TRBJ2-5; possible D gene TRBD1, 5 bases. There are 15 residues in the CDR3. V lost 1 base to trimming and J lost 3 bases, with 13 bases between them. Germline V gene sequence: CDR1 SGHRS, CDR2 YFSETQ. CDR3 DNA sequence: TGCGCCAGCAGCTTGACCGGTCCGACAGAAGAGACCCAGTACTTC. Translation: CASSLTGPTEETQYF.